This T cell receptor beta chain was identified during a study of Ad26.COV2.S vaccination and SARS-CoV-2 variants. Specified treatment: 15 to 20 received Ad26.COV2.S at low or high dose, single or two shots; roughly five received placebo; per-sample allocation not given. Sampling was performed 63 days after the first vaccine or placebo injection. Produced via immunoSEQ multiplex PCR; TCRdb's table is partial and in-frame only. Of roughly 300,000 clones in the sample, less than 90% were seen once. Regarding this clone: This same CDR3 is encoded by further DNA sequences in the sample.

The clonotype comes from a person aged 18 to 59 who received the Ad26.COV2.S COVID-19 vaccine or a placebo. Sequencing was performed on peripheral blood, taken in a trial of Ad26.COV2.S vaccine versus placebo.

CDR3 region: CASSLVGSNQPQHF. The CDR3 DNA sequence: TGTGCCAGCAGTTTAGTTGGCAGCAATCAGCCCCAGCATTTT. The chain recombines TRBV28 with TRBJ1-5; D unclear. CDR1 and CDR2 (germline): MDHEN, SYDVKM. V was cut by 2 bases and J by 1 base, with 6 bases left in between. The CDR3 is 14 residues long.